The 22 T cell receptor beta chains below all came from one sample that was sequenced in a study of T cell responses to AZD1222 COVID-19 vaccine. The table came from immunoSEQ multiplex PCR; TCRdb's copy has only in-frame clones and leaves some out. The top ten clones hold over 1.5% of a sample with over 100,000 clones, about 90% of them seen once. The specimen comprised peripheral blood, sampled on day 0 of AZD1222 vaccination. The receptors stem from an adult in good health.

The chain carries TRBV18 and TRBJ1-1, with D perhaps TRBD1 (5 bases). Germline CDR1 is KGHSH and CDR2 is LQKENI. V dropped 2 bases and J dropped 11 bases, with 15 bases sitting between them. The CDR3 has 13 amino acids. For the CDR3, the DNA is TGTGCCAGCTCACCAGGGGGAGAAAGGGTCGCTTTCTTT. Its translation is CASSPGGERVAFF.

V and J are TRBV6-9 and TRBJ2-3, with 8 bases aligning to TRBD2. Germline assignment: CDR1 MNHGY and CDR2 SVAAGI. The junction had 16 bases not matched to a gene; V was cut back by 2 bases and J by 6 bases. The CDR3 has 18 residues. This chain's CDR3 is CASSYLQALAVLPDTQYF. The DNA of the CDR3 is TGTGCCAGCAGTTATCTCCAAGCACTAGCGGTTCTGCCCGATACGCAGTATTTT.

V is TRBV7-9 and J is TRBJ1-2; 10 bases align to TRBD1. This CDR3 spans 14 amino acids. The junction had 5 bases not matched to a gene; V was cut back by 5 bases and J by 5 bases. The germline gives CDR1 SEHNR, CDR2 FQNEAQ (reference sequence). In nucleotides, the CDR3 is TGTGCCAGCAGCAGGGACAGGGGTCTTTATGGCTACACCTTC. Amino acids: CASSRDRGLYGYTF. The whole variable domain, filled in from reference TRBV7-9 and TRBJ1-2, reads DTGVSQNPRHKITKRGQNVTFRCDPISEHNRLYWYRQTLGQGPEFLTYFQNEAQLEKSRLLSDRFSAERPKGSFSTLEIQRTEQGDSAMYLCASSRDRGLYGYTFGSGTRLTVV.

The CDR3 is CASSPRGLGTQYF. The DNA of the CDR3 is TGCGCCAGCAGCCCTCGGGGGTTGGGGACCCAGTACTTC. The rearrangement uses TRBV4-1 and TRBJ2-5; maybe TRBD2 (6 bases). Trimming shortened V by 4 bases and J by 7 bases, and 13 bases separated the two germline ends. The CDR3 covers 13 residues. CDR1 MGHRA and CDR2 YSYEKL come from the germline V gene.

The rearrangement uses TRBV12-3 or TRBV12-4 and TRBJ1-6; unclear D gene. The CDR3 is 12 amino acids. The V end was cut by 5 bases, the J end by 12 bases, with 11 bases between. CDR3 coding DNA: TGTGCCAGCAGTCGTCCGGGAGGACCCCTCCACTTT. Its translation: CASSRPGGPLHF.

The chain links TRBV3-1 (or the pseudogene TRBV3-2) to TRBJ2-5; 8 bases map to TRBD2. The CDR3 is 16 amino acids. Per the germline V gene, CDR1 is LGHDT and CDR2 is YNNKEL (reference sequence). Germline trimming cut 4 bases from V and 2 bases from J; bases unmatched to any gene: 9. The DNA of the CDR3 is TGTGCCAGCAGCCCCGGTTTAGCGGGGACTCAAGAGACCCAGTACTTC. As protein: CASSPGLAGTQETQYF.

V is TRBV6-1 and J is TRBJ2-1; 8 bases are shared with TRBD1. Germline V CDR1 and CDR2: MNHNS, SASEGT. The CDR3 loop spans 15 amino acids. V trimming: 0 bases; J trimming: 6 bases; junction bases outside the gene matches: 4. In nucleotides, the CDR3 is TGTGCCAGCAGTGAAGCGCTCACAGGGGGCAATGAGCAGTTCTTC. It specifies CASSEALTGGNEQFF.

The V and J genes are TRBV4-2 and TRBJ2-2; TRBD2 aligns across 8 bases. Germline V gene sequence: CDR1 LGHNA, CDR2 YNFKEQ. The V and J ends lost 3 bases and 11 bases, in that order; junction bases with no gene match: 8. The CDR3 consists of 14 residues. CDR3 residues: CASSQGTSYGELFF. CDR3 in DNA: TGTGCCAGCAGCCAGGGGACTAGTTATGGAGAGCTGTTTTTT.

This sequence joins TRBV18 and TRBJ1-3; D perhaps matches TRBD1 (6 bases). The V gene's germline CDR1 is KGHSH and CDR2 LQKENI. The germline V and J ends were trimmed by 5 bases and 3 bases, with 11 bases remaining between them. The CDR3 covers 14 residues. The CDR3 region is CASSVQGDGNTIYF. CDR3 DNA sequence: TGTGCCAGCTCAGTACAGGGCGATGGAAACACCATATATTTT. Using reference TRBV18 and TRBJ1-3 for the parts outside the CDR3, the full variable domain is NAGVMQNPRHLVRRRGQEARLRCSPMKGHSHVYWYRQLPEEGLKFMVYLQKENIIDESGMPKERFSAEFPKEGPSILRIQQVVRGDSAAYFCASSVQGDGNTIYFGEGSWLTVV.

V is TRBV19 and J is TRBJ2-3, with D possibly being TRBD2 (5 bases). CDR1 LNHDA and CDR2 SQIVND come from the germline V gene (reference sequence). Trimming left V 5 bases short and J 0 bases short, with 15 bases between. This CDR3 region has 16 residues. The CDR3 spells CASSRGSWTSTDTQYF. The DNA for the CDR3 is TGTGCCAGTAGTCGAGGGAGTTGGACTAGCACAGATACGCAGTATTTT.

This clone was found once. This chain joins TRBV18 and TRBJ1-1, with D tentatively TRBD1 (5 bases). CDR1 is KGHSH, CDR2 LQKENI, per germline. V was shortened by 4 bases and J by 1 base, with 13 bases between the two germline ends. This CDR3 is built from 15 residues. The CDR3 loop is CASSQLRQQNTEAFF. CDR3 coding DNA: TGTGCCAGCTCACAGCTGAGACAGCAGAACACTGAAGCTTTCTTT.

The rearrangement links TRBV5-1 to TRBJ1-3; TRBD1 aligns across 10 bases. This CDR3 is built from 17 residues. J gave up 1 base and V 7 bases, and 11 bases lay outside the gene matches. Per germline, CDR1 SGHRS and CDR2 YFSETQ. The CDR3 region is CASSGQGDFTSGNTIYF. CDR3 nucleotides: TGCGCCAGCTCCGGACAGGGGGACTTTACTTCTGGAAACACCATATATTTT.

This chain uses TRBV7-9 with TRBJ1-6; D uncertain. The CDR3 consists of 12 residues. V was pared by 6 bases and J by 7 bases, with 7 bases between. Per germline, CDR1 SEHNR and CDR2 FQNEAQ (reference sequence). The CDR3 nucleotides read TGTGCCAGCAGACAAGGAAATTCACCCCTCCACTTT. Its protein product is CASRQGNSPLHF. The complete variable domain, with remaining parts taken from reference TRBV7-9 and TRBJ1-6, reads DTGVSQNPRHKITKRGQNVTFRCDPISEHNRLYWYRQTLGQGPEFLTYFQNEAQLEKSRLLSDRFSAERPKGSFSTLEIQRTEQGDSAMYLCASRQGNSPLHFGNGTRLTVT.

In this sample, this clone turned up a few times. This sequence joins TRBV3-1 (or the pseudogene TRBV3-2) and TRBJ1-2; unclear D gene. This CDR3 comprises 13 residues. Germline V CDR1 and CDR2: LGHDT, YNNKEL (reference sequence). V was shortened by 4 bases and J by 2 bases, with 8 bases between the two germline ends. The CDR3 region is CASSPDTNYGYTF. The CDR3 DNA is TGTGCCAGCAGCCCAGACACGAACTATGGCTACACCTTC.

A few counts support this clone. The chain carries TRBV11-2 and TRBJ1-2; perhaps TRBD1 as D (5 bases). CDR1 SGHAT and CDR2 FQNNGV come from the germline V gene. V lost 6 bases to trimming and J lost 8 bases, with 22 bases between them. The CDR3 length is 15 residues. The CDR3 is CASRPSPLTAGGYTF. The CDR3 DNA follows: TGTGCCAGCAGACCTTCTCCGCTGACCGCAGGGGGCTACACCTTC. The variable domain in full, completed from reference TRBV11-2 and TRBJ1-2, reads EAGVAQSPRYKIIEKRQSVAFWCNPISGHATLYWYQQILGQGPKLLIQFQNNGVVDDSQLPKDRFSAERLKGVDSTLKIQPAKLEDSAVYLCASRPSPLTAGGYTFGSGTRLTVV.

This rearrangement joins TRBV6-5 to TRBJ1-6; D call uncertain. The V end was cut by 6 bases, the J end by 4 bases, with 13 bases between. The germline gives CDR1 MNHEY, CDR2 SVGAGI. The length of the CDR3 is 15 residues. The CDR3 is CASRPPGSYNSPLHF. CDR3 DNA sequence: TGTGCCAGCAGGCCTCCGGGATCTTATAATTCACCCCTCCACTTT.

The chain has TRBV7-2 and TRBJ1-3; D not resolved. The V gene's germline CDR1 is SGHTA and CDR2 FQGNSA. Deletions cut 0 bases from V and 0 bases from J, with 15 bases between. The length of the CDR3 is 18 residues. CDR3 DNA: TGTGCCAGCAGCTTAGCCCCTCACGGACCGATCTCTGGAAACACCATATATTTT. This gives the protein CASSLAPHGPISGNTIYF.

The genes are TRBV6-2 or TRBV6-3 and TRBJ2-7; D ambiguous. Germline lookup yields CDR1 MNHEY and CDR2 SVGEGT. The CDR3 consists of 15 residues. Between the trimmed V and J ends, which lost 4 bases and 0 bases, there was a span of 13 bases. The CDR3 nucleotides are TGTGCCAGCAGTTTGGTAGGATTAGCCTCCTACGAGCAGTACGTC. It specifies CASSLVGLASYEQYV.

The chain links TRBV2 to TRBJ2-5; D remains ambiguous. This CDR3 is built from 16 residues. Trimming stripped 7 bases from V and 5 bases from J, with 23 bases between. In germline, CDR1 is SNHLY, CDR2 FYNNEI. The chain's CDR3 is CASIRHPGPGRETQYF. The DNA of the CDR3 is TGTGCCAGCATTCGACACCCGGGCCCAGGCCGGGAGACCCAGTACTTC. The variable domain in full, completed from reference TRBV2 and TRBJ2-5, reads EPEVTQTPSHQVTQMGQEVILRCVPISNHLYFYWYRQILGQKVEFLVSFYNNEISEKSEIFDDQFSVERPDGSNFTLKIRSTKLEDSAMYFCASIRHPGPGRETQYFGPGTRLLVL.

The chain links TRBV6-5 to TRBJ2-3; D may be TRBD2 (6 bases). Germline lookup yields CDR1 MNHEY and CDR2 SVGAGI. The CDR3 spans 14 residues. V gave up 6 bases and J gave up 6 bases, with 16 bases separating them. The chain's CDR3 is CASSSKTGEDTQYF. CDR3 coding DNA: TGTGCCAGCAGCTCGAAGACGGGGGAGGATACGCAGTATTTT.

This chain links TRBV9 with TRBJ2-5; either TRBD1 or TRBD2 may supply D (6 bases each). Germline CDR1 SGDLS, CDR2 YYNGEE. Trimming pared 4 bases from V and 2 bases from J, leaving 18 bases between. This CDR3 is built from 16 residues. CDR3 coding DNA: TGTGCCAGCAGCCCTTTGGCGGGACAAGAACAAGAGACCCAGTACTTC. This translates into CASSPLAGQEQETQYF. Drawing the rest from reference TRBV9 and TRBJ2-5, the complete variable domain is DSGVTQTPKHLITATGQRVTLRCSPRSGDLSVYWYQQSLDQGLQFLIQYYNGEERAKGNILERFSAQQFPDLHSELNLSSLELGDSALYFCASSPLAGQEQETQYFGPGTRLLVL.

This clone has only one observation. The chain has TRBV10-1 and TRBJ2-1, with 9 bases matching TRBD1. The germline gives CDR1 WNHNN, CDR2 SYGVQD (reference sequence). With V trimmed by 6 bases and J by 9 bases, 9 bases remained unmatched. The length of the CDR3 is 14 residues. The CDR3 nucleotides read TGCGCCAGCAGAGACGGGACAGGGTTAGGTGAGCAGTTCTTC. Its translation: CASRDGTGLGEQFF.